These 19 T cell receptor beta chains share one sample of origin, sequenced in a study of early T cells in non-severe SARS-CoV-2 infection. In TCRdb, the 5' RACE reads were re-called with MiXCR into one record per CDR3 protein. The sample holds 45,000 or so distinct CDR3 sequences, 20% to 25% seen once. Sequenced material: whole blood, taken at baseline. These receptors all stem from an adult who was a healthcare worker with PCR-confirmed SARS-CoV-2 infection or an uninfected control (not recorded which).

The rearrangement uses TRBV3-1 and TRBJ1-4; D is possibly TRBD1 (5 bases). V was shortened by 8 bases and J by 0 bases, with 10 bases between the two germline ends. The CDR3 is made up of 14 amino acids. Germline loops: CDR1 LGHDT, CDR2 YNNKEL (reference sequence). In DNA, the CDR3 is TGTGCCAGCGGGACCCCTGCAACTAATGAAAAACTGTTTTTT. Its translation: CASGTPATNEKLFF.

In this sample, this clonotype turned up many times. The V call is TRBV7-9, the J call TRBJ1-1; a weak D match, TRBD1 (6 bases). In germline, CDR1 is SEHNR, CDR2 FQNEAQ (reference sequence). This CDR3 has 14 amino acids. V was shortened by 5 bases and J by 6 bases, with 16 bases between the two germline ends. The DNA of the CDR3 is TGTGCCAGCAGCGTGGGACACCAGGAGGCTGAAGCTTTCTTT. Its translation is CASSVGHQEAEAFF.

This clonotype was recorded a few times. V and J are TRBV18 and TRBJ2-2; 11 positions match TRBD2. The CDR3 runs 17 residues. The germline V gene has CDR1 KGHSH and CDR2 LQKENI. V lost 0 bases, J lost 1 base, and 1 base stayed unmatched. Here the CDR3 reads CASSPPGLAGNTGELFF. CDR3 in DNA: TGTGCCAGCTCACCACCCGGACTAGCGGGGAACACCGGGGAGCTGTTTTTT.

This clonotype was counted between two and nine times. This rearrangement joins TRBV6-1 to TRBJ2-3; D call uncertain. The CDR3 is 11 amino acids. Germline loops: CDR1 MNHNS, CDR2 SASEGT. V lost 4 bases and J 3 bases, leaving 2 bases between the germline ends. Written as DNA, the CDR3 is TGTGCCAGCAGTGTGACAGATACGCAGTATTTT. Translated: CASSVTDTQYF.

The chain combines TRBV6-5 with TRBJ1-2; weak D call: TRBD1 (5 bases). Germline V gene data show CDR1 as MNHEY and CDR2 as SVGAGI. This CDR3 has 14 amino acids. Trimming took 5 bases from V and 3 from J, leaving 13 bases between them. This CDR3 is CASSPRVGDYGYTF. The DNA of the CDR3 is TGTGCCAGCAGTCCCAGGGTTGGGGACTATGGCTACACCTTC.

V gene TRBV27 combines with J gene TRBJ2-7; tentatively, D is TRBD1 or TRBD2 (6 bases each). The CDR3 sequence is 13 residues long. Germline CDR1 and CDR2: MNHEY and SMNVEV (reference sequence). Trimming pared 8 bases from V and 1 base from J, leaving 12 bases between. The CDR3 DNA reads TGTGCCAGCCGTGGGGGGCAGTCCTACGAGCAGTACTTC. It translates to CASRGGQSYEQYF.

This chain joins TRBV4-2 and TRBJ2-3; tentatively, D is TRBD1 (5 bases). Trimming stripped 1 base from V and 1 base from J, with 12 bases between. There are 16 residues in the CDR3. The germline V gene has CDR1 LGHNA and CDR2 YNFKEQ. The CDR3 sequence: CASSQGGATGTDTQYF. The CDR3 DNA reads TGTGCCAGCAGCCAAGGGGGCGCTACGGGCACAGATACGCAGTATTTT.

J is TRBJ2-3 and V is TRBV2, with D hard to call. The CDR3 consists of 13 residues. V lost 1 base, J lost 5 bases, and 7 bases lay in between. CDR1 and CDR2 (germline): SNHLY, FYNNEI. The CDR3 DNA reads TGTGCCAGCAGTGAAGAAGGGATAGATACGCAGTATTTT. Amino acid sequence: CASSEEGIDTQYF.

The chain employs TRBV4-1 and TRBJ2-7; D not certain. V lost 1 base and J 0 bases, leaving 16 bases between the germline ends. This CDR3 is 17 amino acids long. Germline CDR1 reads MGHRA; CDR2 reads YSYEKL. CDR3 bases: TGCGCCAGCAGCCAAGGTGAACTGGGCCTATCCTCCTACGAGCAGTACTTC. Translated: CASSQGELGLSSYEQYF.

V is TRBV19 and J is TRBJ2-7; perhaps TRBD1 as D (6 bases). CDR3 length: 13 residues. Germline V gene sequence: CDR1 LNHDA, CDR2 SQIVND (reference sequence). The V end lost 7 bases, the J end lost 0 bases, and 10 bases lay between the germline ends. The CDR3 is CASTGASSYEQYF. The DNA of the CDR3 is TGTGCCAGTACAGGGGCGAGCTCCTACGAGCAGTACTTC.

The chain uses TRBV15 and TRBJ2-7; D is unresolved. The CDR3 spans 13 residues. Trimming pared 0 bases from V and 0 bases from J, leaving 3 bases between. CDR1 is LNHNV and CDR2 is YYDKDF in the germline V gene (reference sequence). The CDR3 loop reads CATSRENSYEQYF. The CDR3 DNA reads TGTGCCACCAGCAGAGAGAACTCCTACGAGCAGTACTTC.

The V gene is TRBV10-3, the J gene TRBJ1-2; weak D call: TRBD1 (6 bases). Trimming removed 10 bases from V and 7 bases from J, with 22 bases in between. The CDR3 is 14 residues long. Germline V lookup: CDR1 ENHRY, CDR2 SYGVKD. The CDR3 region has the DNA TGTGCCAACGCGGCGGACAGCCTAATGAGTGGCTACACCTTC. Its translation: CANAADSLMSGYTF.

There are a few counts of this clonotype. J is TRBJ2-7 and V is TRBV2; no firm D call. V lost 6 bases, J lost 0 bases, and 12 bases lay in between. CDR3 size: 14 residues. Germline CDR1 is SNHLY and CDR2 is FYNNEI. The CDR3 loop reads CASRGSFSSYEQYF. The CDR3 DNA reads TGTGCCAGCAGGGGGTCTTTCAGCTCCTACGAGCAGTACTTC.

V is TRBV11-2 and J is TRBJ2-3; D uncertain. The length of the CDR3 is 12 residues. Trimming shortened V by 2 bases and J by 3 bases, and 3 bases separated the two germline ends. Germline CDR1 is SGHAT and CDR2 is FQNNGV. CDR3 sequence reads: CASSLRTDTQYF. The CDR3 nucleotides are TGTGCCAGCAGCTTAAGAACAGATACGCAGTATTTT.

The genes are TRBV7-9 and TRBJ1-2, with D unclear. V lost 0 bases and J 4 bases, leaving 9 bases between the germline ends. Germline assignment: CDR1 SEHNR and CDR2 FQNEAQ (reference sequence). The CDR3 is 14 residues long. CDR3 sequence (DNA): TGTGCCAGCAGCTTAGCCGGGATTTCCTATGGCTACACCTTC. Amino acids: CASSLAGISYGYTF.

Sample share makes this clonotype medium-sized. The rearrangement joins TRBV20-1 to TRBJ2-1; the D gene could be TRBD1 or TRBD2 (5 bases each). Germline V gene data show CDR1 as DFQATT and CDR2 as SNEGSKA (reference sequence). The CDR3 runs 14 residues. V was clipped by 1 base and J by 6 bases, with 13 bases between them. The CDR3 is CSARGQGDLNEQFF. The DNA of the CDR3 is TGCAGTGCTAGAGGGCAGGGAGATCTCAATGAGCAGTTCTTC.

The chain employs TRBV4-3 and TRBJ2-1; TRBD2 aligns across 11 bases. The CDR3 has 16 residues. Germline V gene data show CDR1 as LGHNA and CDR2 as YSLEER. V shed 8 bases, J shed 4 bases, and the junction held 10 bases outside the gene matches. The CDR3 DNA reads TGCGCCAGCTCCAACCTACTAGCGGGGGCTTACAATGAGCAGTTCTTC. Residues: CASSNLLAGAYNEQFF.

The chain joins TRBV10-2 to TRBJ2-2; D is uncertain. CDR1 is WSHSY and CDR2 is SAAADI in the germline V gene. V lost 4 bases and J 5 bases, leaving 5 bases between the germline ends. CDR3 length: 12 amino acids. The CDR3 loop is CASSAQTGELFF. The CDR3, as DNA: TGCGCCAGCAGTGCTCAGACCGGGGAGCTGTTTTTT.

This clonotype was detected a few times. The chain recombines TRBV5-1 with TRBJ2-7; weak D call: TRBD2 (5 bases). This CDR3 is 13 amino acids long. Trimming removed 4 bases at V and 2 bases at J, with 10 bases between. The germline gives CDR1 SGHRS, CDR2 YFSETQ. The CDR3, as DNA: TGCGCCAGCAGCGAGAGCGGCGCCTACGAGCAGTACTTC. Translation: CASSESGAYEQYF. The entire variable domain, with the rest obtained from reference TRBV5-1 and TRBJ2-7, is as follows: KAGVTQTPRYLIKTRGQQVTLSCSPISGHRSVSWYQQTPGQGLQFLFEYFSETQRNKGNFPGRFSGRQFSNSRSEMNVSTLELGDSALYLCASSESGAYEQYFGPGTRLTVT.